This T cell receptor (beta chain) was captured in a study of blood T cell repertoires in COVID-19. Only in-frame clones appear in the TCRdb table, and some are missing; sequencing was by immunoSEQ multiplex PCR. The data show roughly 70,000 clones, approximately 92% seen once. The table lists this clone with a count of one. Per the germline V gene, CDR1 is LNHDA and CDR2 is SQIVND (reference sequence). The CDR3 is 12 residues long. V was cut by 5 bases and J by 4 bases, with 8 bases left in between. The TCR comes from a woman aged 50 to 65 with active COVID-19. Sequencing was carried out using peripheral blood. This sequence joins TRBV19 and TRBJ1-1; D ambiguous. CDR3: CASSLPGTEAFF. The DNA for the CDR3 is TGTGCCAGTAGTTTGCCGGGCACTGAAGCTTTCTTT. Looking up the rest from reference TRBV19 and TRBJ1-1 gives the full variable domain: DGGITQSPKYLFRKEGQNVTLSCEQNLNHDAMYWYRQDPGQGLRLIYYSQIVNDFQKGDIAEGYSVSREKKESFPLTVTSAQKNPTAFYLCASSLPGTEAFFGQGTRLTVV.